The following is a TCR beta chain sequence with its context. Profiled with immunoSEQ multiplex PCR; TCRdb holds only in-frame clones, not every one. Found here are some 56,000 clones, more than 75% of them singletons; the top ten hold 6.5% to 7.5%. The entry originates in a study of blood T cell repertoires in COVID-19. The CDR3 totals 13 residues. V was cut by 2 bases and J by 8 bases, with 13 bases left in between. Germline V gives CDR1 SEHNR, CDR2 FQNEAQ (reference sequence). The V and J genes are TRBV7-9 and TRBJ2-7, with D possibly TRBD2 on 6 matching bases. This sequence originates from a man in his 60s with acute or convalescent COVID-19. The sequenced sample consisted of peripheral blood. CDR3 amino acids: CASSLRWGEQQYF. CDR3 in DNA: TGTGCCAGCAGCTTACGCTGGGGGGAGCAGCAGTACTTC.